The sample holds many counts of the clone carrying this T cell receptor beta chain. Its target is not known. Trimming took 6 bases from V and 2 from J; bases not matched to a gene: 13. Germline loops: CDR1 DFQATT, CDR2 SNEGSKA (reference sequence). The CDR3 contains 15 residues. The sample belongs to a study of early T cells in non-severe SARS-CoV-2 infection. As for the study in general: Bulk RNA isolated from unsorted whole blood underwent sequencing; chains were not paired. Study-wide points: The VDJdb matching leaned toward anti-spike CD8 responses and overlooked private and CD4 specificities.

Researchers tagged individual cDNA molecules with unique molecular identifiers. MiXCR was run by TCRdb on the 5' RACE reads, yielding one entry per CDR3 protein. The sample records some 28,000 distinct CDR3 sequences, approximately 4.6% being singletons. The V gene is TRBV20-1, the J gene TRBJ2-7; TRBD1 aligns across 7 bases. The receptor was derived from an adult who was a healthcare worker with PCR-confirmed SARS-CoV-2 infection or an uninfected control (not recorded which). Sequencing was carried out using whole blood. CDR3 protein: CSAVRQGITPYEQYF. The CDR3 nucleotides are TGCAGTGCCGTAAGACAGGGAATTACACCCTACGAGCAGTACTTC.